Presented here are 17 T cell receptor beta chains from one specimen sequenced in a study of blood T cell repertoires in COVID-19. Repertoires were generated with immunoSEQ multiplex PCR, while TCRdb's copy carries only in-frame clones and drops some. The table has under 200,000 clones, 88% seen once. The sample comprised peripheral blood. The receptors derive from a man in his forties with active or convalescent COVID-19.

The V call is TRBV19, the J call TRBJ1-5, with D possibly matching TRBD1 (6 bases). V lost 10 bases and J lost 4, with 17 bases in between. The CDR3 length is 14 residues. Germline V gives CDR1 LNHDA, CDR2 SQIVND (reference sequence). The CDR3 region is CATRGGLVNQPQHF. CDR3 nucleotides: TGTGCCACCAGAGGGGGTTTGGTTAATCAGCCCCAGCATTTT. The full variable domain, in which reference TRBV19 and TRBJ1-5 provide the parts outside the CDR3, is DGGITQSPKYLFRKEGQNVTLSCEQNLNHDAMYWYRQDPGQGLRLIYYSQIVNDFQKGDIAEGYSVSREKKESFPLTVTSAQKNPTAFYLCATRGGLVNQPQHFGDGTRLSIL.

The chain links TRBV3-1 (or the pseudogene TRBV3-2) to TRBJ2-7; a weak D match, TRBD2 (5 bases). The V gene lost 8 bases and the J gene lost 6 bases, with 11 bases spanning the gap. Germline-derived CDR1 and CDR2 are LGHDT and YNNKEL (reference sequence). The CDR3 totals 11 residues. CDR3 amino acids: CASRRGPEQYF. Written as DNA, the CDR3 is TGTGCCAGCCGTAGAGGGCCCGAGCAGTACTTC.

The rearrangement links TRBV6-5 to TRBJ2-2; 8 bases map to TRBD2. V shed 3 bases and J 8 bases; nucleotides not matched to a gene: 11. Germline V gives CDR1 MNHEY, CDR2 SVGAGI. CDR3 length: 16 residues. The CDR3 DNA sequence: TGTGCCAGCAGTTATGTGGGACTAGGCGCACCTGGGGAGCTGTTTTTT. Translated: CASSYVGLGAPGELFF.

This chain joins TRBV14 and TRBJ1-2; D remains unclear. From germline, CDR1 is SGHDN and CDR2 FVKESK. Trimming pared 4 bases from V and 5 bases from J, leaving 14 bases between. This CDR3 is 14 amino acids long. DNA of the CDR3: TGTGCCAGCAGCCTAGACCCTACTGGTTATGGCTACACCTTC. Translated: CASSLDPTGYGYTF.

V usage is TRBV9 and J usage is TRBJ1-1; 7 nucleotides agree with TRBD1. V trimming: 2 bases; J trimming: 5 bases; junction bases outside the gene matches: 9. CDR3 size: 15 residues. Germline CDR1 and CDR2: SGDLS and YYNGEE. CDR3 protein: CASSVLTGLKTEAFF. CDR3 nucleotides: TGTGCCAGCAGCGTCCTGACAGGGTTAAAGACTGAAGCTTTCTTT.

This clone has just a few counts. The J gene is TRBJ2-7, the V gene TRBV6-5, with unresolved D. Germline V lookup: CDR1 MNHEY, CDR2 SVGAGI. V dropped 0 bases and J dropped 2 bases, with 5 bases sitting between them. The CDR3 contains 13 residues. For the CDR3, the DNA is TGTGCCAGCAGTTACTCTCCTACCTACGAGCAGTACTTC. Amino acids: CASSYSPTYEQYF.

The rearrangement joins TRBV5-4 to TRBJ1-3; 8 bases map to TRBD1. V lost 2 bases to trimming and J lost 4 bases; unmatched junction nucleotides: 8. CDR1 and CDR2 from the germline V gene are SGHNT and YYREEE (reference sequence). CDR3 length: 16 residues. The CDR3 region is CASSFRGQGRGNTIYF. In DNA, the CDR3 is TGTGCCAGCAGCTTCCGTGGACAGGGAAGAGGAAACACCATATATTTT.

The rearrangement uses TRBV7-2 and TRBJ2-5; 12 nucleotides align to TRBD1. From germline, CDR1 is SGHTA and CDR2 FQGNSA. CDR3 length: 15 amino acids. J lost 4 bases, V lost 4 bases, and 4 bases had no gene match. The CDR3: CASSSGTGGGETQYF. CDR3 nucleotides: TGTGCCAGCAGCTCAGGGACAGGGGGCGGAGAGACCCAGTACTTC.

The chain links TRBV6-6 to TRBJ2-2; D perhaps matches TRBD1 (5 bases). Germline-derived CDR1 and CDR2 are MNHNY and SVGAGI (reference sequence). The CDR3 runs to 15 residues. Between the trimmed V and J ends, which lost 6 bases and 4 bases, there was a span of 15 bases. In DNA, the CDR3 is TGTGCCAGCAGCCAACAGCAGGGTACCACCGGGGAGCTGTTTTTT. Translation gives CASSQQQGTTGELFF.

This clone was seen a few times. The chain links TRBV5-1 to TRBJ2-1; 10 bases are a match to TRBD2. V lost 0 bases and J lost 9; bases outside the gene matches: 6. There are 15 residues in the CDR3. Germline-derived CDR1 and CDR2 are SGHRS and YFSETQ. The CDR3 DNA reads TGCGCCAGCAGCTTGGCTAGCGGGAGTTTGGGTGAGCAGTTCTTC. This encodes CASSLASGSLGEQFF.

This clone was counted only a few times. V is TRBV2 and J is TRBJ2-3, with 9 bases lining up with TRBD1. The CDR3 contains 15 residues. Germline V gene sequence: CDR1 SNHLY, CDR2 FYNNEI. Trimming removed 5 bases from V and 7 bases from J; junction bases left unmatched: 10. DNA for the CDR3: TGTGCCAGCAGTTGGGACAGGGCCGGCGAGAATACGCAGTATTTT. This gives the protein CASSWDRAGENTQYF.

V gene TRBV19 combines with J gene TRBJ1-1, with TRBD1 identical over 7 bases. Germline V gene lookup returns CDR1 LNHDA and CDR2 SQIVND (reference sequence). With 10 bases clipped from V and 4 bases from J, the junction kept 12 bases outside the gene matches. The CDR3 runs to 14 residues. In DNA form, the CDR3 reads TGTGCCACCTCGACGACGCGACAGGGCACTGAAGCTTTCTTT. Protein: CATSTTRQGTEAFF.

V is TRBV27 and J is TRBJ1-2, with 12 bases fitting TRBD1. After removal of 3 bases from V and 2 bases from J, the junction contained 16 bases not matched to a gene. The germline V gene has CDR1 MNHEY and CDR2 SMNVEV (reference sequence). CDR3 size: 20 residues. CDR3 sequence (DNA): TGTGCCAGCAGTTTTTCGTCATCGGGAACCGGGACAGGGGGCAACTATGGCTACACCTTC. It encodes CASSFSSSGTGTGGNYGYTF.

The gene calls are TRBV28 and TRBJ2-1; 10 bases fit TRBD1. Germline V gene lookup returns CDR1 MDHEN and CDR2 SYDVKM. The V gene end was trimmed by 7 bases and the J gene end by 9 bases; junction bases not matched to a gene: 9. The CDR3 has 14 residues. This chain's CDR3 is CASIRPGQGFEQFF. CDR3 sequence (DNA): TGTGCCAGCATACGACCGGGACAGGGGTTTGAGCAGTTCTTC.

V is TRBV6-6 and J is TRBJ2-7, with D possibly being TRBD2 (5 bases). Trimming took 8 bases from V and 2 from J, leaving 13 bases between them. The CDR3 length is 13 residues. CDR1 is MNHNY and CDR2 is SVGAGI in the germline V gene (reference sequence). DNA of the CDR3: TGTGCCAGCTGGAGCGACGGGACCTACGAGCAGTACTTC. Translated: CASWSDGTYEQYF.

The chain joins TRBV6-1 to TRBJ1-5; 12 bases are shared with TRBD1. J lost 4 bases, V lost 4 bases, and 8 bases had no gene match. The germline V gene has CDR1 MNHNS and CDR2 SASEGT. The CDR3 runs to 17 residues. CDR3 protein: CASSGDRGPRGNQPQHF. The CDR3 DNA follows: TGTGCCAGCAGTGGGGACAGGGGGCCGAGGGGTAATCAGCCCCAGCATTTT.

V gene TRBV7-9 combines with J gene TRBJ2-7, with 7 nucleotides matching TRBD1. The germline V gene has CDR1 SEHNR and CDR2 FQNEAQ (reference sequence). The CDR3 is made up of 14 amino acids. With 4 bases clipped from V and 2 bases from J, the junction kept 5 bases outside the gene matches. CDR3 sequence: CASSSETGPYEQYF. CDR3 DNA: TGTGCCAGCAGCTCAGAGACAGGGCCCTACGAGCAGTACTTC.